This TCR beta chain was sequenced in a study of a mutant IDH1 vaccine in newly diagnosed glioma. About the research overall: Patients previously underwent radiotherapy, temozolomide, or both, and most underwent both.

Study conclusions and caveats: Apparently unrelated to pseudoprogression were changes in the top peripheral T cell clonotypes.

Noted time point: week 47, end of study. Every single dose of the vaccine, 300 ug of mutant IDH1 20-mer peptide, came with topical imiquimod. Astrocytomas found in donors were new, WHO grade 3 or 4, IDH1-mutant and ATRX-lost. Sequencing was performed with immunoSEQ multiplex PCR; in TCRdb, only in-frame clones are kept and a portion is missing. The sample yields fewer than 95,000 clones, approximately 78% seen once. About this clone: Its antigen remains unknown.

Trimming stripped 0 bases from V and 5 bases from J, with 11 bases between. Germline V lookup: CDR1 SGHDT, CDR2 YYEEEE. The CDR3 is 14 amino acids. Specimen: PBMCs, collected from a glioma patient whose treatment included an IDH1 peptide vaccine. This TCR came from a man aged 40-49 years with glioma. This chain uses TRBV5-6 with TRBJ2-5, with D possibly being TRBD2 (5 bases). The CDR3 sequence: CASSLVSGSETQYF. CDR3 DNA: TGTGCCAGCAGCTTGGTGAGCGGATCGGAGACCCAGTACTTC.